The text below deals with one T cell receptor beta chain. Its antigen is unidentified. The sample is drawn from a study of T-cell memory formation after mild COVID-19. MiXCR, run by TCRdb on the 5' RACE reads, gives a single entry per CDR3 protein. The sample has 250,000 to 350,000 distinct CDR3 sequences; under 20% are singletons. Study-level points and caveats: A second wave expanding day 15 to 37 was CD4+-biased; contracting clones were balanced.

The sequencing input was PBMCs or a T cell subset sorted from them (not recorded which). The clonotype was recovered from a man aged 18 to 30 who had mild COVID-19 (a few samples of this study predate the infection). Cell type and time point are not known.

CDR3 residues: CASSSRQGGTGELFF. CDR3 DNA: TGCGCCAGCAGCTCTCGACAGGGTGGAACCGGGGAGCTGTTTTTT. The chain carries TRBV5-1 and TRBJ2-2, with TRBD1 identical over 7 bases. V shed 3 bases, J shed 5 bases, and the junction held 7 bases outside the gene matches. Looked up from germline, CDR1 is SGHRS and CDR2 is YFSETQ. This CDR3 is built from 15 residues. The full variable domain, in which reference TRBV5-1 and TRBJ2-2 provide the parts outside the CDR3, is KAGVTQTPRYLIKTRGQQVTLSCSPISGHRSVSWYQQTPGQGLQFLFEYFSETQRNKGNFPGRFSGRQFSNSRSEMNVSTLELGDSALYLCASSSRQGGTGELFFGEGSRLTVL.